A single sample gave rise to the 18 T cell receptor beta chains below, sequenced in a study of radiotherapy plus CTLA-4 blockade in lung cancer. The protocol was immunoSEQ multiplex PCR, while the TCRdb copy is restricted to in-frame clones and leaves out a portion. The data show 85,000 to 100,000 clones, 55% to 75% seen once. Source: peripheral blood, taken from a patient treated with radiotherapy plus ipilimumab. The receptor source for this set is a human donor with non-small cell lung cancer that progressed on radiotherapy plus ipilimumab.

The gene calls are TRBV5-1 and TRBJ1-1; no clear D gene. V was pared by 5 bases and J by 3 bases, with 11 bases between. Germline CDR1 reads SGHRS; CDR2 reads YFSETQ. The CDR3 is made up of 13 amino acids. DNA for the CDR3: TGCGCCAGCAGTATCGTGATGGACACTGAAGCTTTCTTT. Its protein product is CASSIVMDTEAFF.

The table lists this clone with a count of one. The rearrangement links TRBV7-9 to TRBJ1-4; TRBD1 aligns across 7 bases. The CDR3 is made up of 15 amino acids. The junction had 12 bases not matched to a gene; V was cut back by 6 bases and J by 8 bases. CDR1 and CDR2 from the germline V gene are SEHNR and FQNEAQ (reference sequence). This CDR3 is CASSRIPGQKEKLFF. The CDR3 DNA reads TGTGCCAGCAGTCGCATCCCGGGACAGAAAGAAAAACTGTTTTTT.

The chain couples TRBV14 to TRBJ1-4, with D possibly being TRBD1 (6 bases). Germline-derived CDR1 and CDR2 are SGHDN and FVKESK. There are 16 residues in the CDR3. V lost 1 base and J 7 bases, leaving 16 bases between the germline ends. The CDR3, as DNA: TGTGCCAGCAGCCAAGGGCCTCAGGGGAAGTTTGAAAAACTGTTTTTT. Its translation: CASSQGPQGKFEKLFF.

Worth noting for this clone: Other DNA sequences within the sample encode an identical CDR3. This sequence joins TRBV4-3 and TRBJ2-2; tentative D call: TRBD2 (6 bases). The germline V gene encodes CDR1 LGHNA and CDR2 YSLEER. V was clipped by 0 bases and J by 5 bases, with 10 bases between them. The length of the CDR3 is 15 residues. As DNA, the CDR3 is TGCGCCAGCAGCCAAGATCGCGGGGTTACCGGGGAGCTGTTTTTT. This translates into CASSQDRGVTGELFF.

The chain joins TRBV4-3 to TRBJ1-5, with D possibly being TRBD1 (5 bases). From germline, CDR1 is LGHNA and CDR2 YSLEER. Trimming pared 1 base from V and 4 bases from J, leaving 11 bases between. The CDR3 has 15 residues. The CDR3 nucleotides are TGCGCCAGCAGCCAAGCGCAGGGCGCTAATCAGCCCCAGCATTTT. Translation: CASSQAQGANQPQHF.

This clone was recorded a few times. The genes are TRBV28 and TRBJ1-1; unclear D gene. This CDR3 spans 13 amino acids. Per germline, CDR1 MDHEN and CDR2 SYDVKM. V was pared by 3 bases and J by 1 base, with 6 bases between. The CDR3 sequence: CASSFLTNTEAFF. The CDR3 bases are TGTGCCAGCAGTTTTCTAACGAACACTGAAGCTTTCTTT.

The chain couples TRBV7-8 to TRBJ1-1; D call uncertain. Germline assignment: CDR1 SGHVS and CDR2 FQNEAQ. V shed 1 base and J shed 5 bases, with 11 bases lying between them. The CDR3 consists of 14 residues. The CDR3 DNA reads TGTGCCAGCAGCTTAGGTGGGGTCTTAACTGAAGCTTTCTTT. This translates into CASSLGGVLTEAFF. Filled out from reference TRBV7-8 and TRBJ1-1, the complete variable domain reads GAGVSQSPRYKVAKRGQDVALRCDPISGHVSLFWYQQALGQGPEFLTYFQNEAQLDKSGLPSDRFFAERPEGSVSTLKIQRTQQEDSAVYLCASSLGGVLTEAFFGQGTRLTVV.

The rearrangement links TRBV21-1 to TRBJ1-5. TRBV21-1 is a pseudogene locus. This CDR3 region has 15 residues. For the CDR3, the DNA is TGTGCCAGCAGCAAAGGAGACTGGGCCAATCAGCCCCAGCATTTT. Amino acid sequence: CASSKGDWANQPQHF.

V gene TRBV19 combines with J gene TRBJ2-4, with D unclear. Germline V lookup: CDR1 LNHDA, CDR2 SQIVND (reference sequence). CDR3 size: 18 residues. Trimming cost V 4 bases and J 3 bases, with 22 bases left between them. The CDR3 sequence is CASSSSRISVLGKNIQYF. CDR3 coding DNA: TGTGCCAGTAGTAGTTCCCGAATTAGTGTCCTAGGCAAAAACATTCAGTACTTC. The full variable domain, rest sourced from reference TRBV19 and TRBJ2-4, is DGGITQSPKYLFRKEGQNVTLSCEQNLNHDAMYWYRQDPGQGLRLIYYSQIVNDFQKGDIAEGYSVSREKKESFPLTVTSAQKNPTAFYLCASSSSRISVLGKNIQYFGAGTRLSVL.

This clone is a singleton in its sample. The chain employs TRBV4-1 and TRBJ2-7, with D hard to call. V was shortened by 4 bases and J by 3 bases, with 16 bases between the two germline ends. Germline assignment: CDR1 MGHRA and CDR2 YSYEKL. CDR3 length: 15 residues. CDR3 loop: CASSPRKGSLYEQYF. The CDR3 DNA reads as TGCGCCAGCAGCCCTAGGAAAGGCAGCCTCTACGAGCAGTACTTC.

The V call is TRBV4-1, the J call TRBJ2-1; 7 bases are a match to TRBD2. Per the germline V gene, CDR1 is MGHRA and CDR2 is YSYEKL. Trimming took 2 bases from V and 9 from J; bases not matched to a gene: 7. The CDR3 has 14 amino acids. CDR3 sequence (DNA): TGCGCCAGCAGCCAAAGAACTAGCGTGACTGAGCAGTTCTTC. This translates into CASSQRTSVTEQFF.

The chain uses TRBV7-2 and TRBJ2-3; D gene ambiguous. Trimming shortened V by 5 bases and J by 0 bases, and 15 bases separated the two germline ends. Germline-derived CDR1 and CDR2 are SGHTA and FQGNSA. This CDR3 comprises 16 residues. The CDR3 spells CASSAGYRTSTDTQYF. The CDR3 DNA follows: TGTGCCAGCAGCGCCGGGTATCGAACTAGCACAGATACGCAGTATTTT. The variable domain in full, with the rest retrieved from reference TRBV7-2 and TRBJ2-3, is GAGVSQSPSNKVTEKGKDVELRCDPISGHTALYWYRQSLGQGLEFLIYFQGNSAPDKSGLPSDRFSAERTGGSVSTLTIQRTQQEDSAVYLCASSAGYRTSTDTQYFGPGTRLTVL.

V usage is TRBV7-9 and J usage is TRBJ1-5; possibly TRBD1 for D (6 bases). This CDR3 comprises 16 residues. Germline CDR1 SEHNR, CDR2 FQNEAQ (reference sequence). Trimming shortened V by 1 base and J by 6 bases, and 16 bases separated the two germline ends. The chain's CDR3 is CASSLGGAALGQPQHF. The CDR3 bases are TGTGCCAGCAGCTTAGGGGGGGCAGCGCTCGGTCAGCCCCAGCATTTT.

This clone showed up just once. In DNA, the CDR3 is TGCGCCAGCAGCCAAGATGTGCCGGGGGCTGGCACAGATACGCAGTATTTT. Protein sequence: CASSQDVPGAGTDTQYF. The chain couples TRBV4-3 to TRBJ2-3; tentatively, D is TRBD1 or TRBD2 (6 bases each). V lost 0 bases and J lost 1, with 14 bases in between. The CDR3 covers 17 residues. Per the germline V gene, CDR1 is LGHNA and CDR2 is YSLEER.

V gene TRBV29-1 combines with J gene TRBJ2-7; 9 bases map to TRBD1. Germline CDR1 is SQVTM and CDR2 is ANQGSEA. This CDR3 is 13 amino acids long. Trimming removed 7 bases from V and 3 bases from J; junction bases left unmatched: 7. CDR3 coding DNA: TGCAGCGCCGAGGGGACAGGGAGCTACGAGCAGTACTTC. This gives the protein CSAEGTGSYEQYF.

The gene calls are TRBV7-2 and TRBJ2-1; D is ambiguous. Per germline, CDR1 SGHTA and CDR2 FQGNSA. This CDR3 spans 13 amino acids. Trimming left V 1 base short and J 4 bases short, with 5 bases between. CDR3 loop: CASSLGPYNEQFF. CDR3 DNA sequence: TGTGCCAGCAGCTTAGGTCCATACAATGAGCAGTTCTTC.

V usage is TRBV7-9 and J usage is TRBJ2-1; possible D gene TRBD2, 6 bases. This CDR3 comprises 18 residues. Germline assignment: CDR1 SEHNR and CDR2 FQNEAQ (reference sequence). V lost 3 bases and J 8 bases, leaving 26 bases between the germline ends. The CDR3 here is CASSLGTPSRPSSDEQFF. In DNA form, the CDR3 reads TGTGCCAGCAGCTTGGGGACTCCTTCTAGACCCTCCTCTGATGAGCAGTTCTTC.

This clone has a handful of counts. The CDR3 loop is CASSTLTELGTDTQYF. The CDR3 nucleotides are TGTGCCAGTAGTACATTGACAGAATTGGGCACAGATACGCAGTATTTT. The rearrangement uses TRBV19 and TRBJ2-3; possibly TRBD1 for D (5 bases). The length of the CDR3 is 16 residues. V was shortened by 4 bases and J by 1 base, with 15 bases between the two germline ends. Germline CDR1 LNHDA, CDR2 SQIVND (reference sequence).